Each of the 32 T cell receptor beta chains below was sequenced from the same sample in a study of Siglec-9 on CD8 T cells in melanoma. Clones were read by immunoSEQ multiplex PCR, and TCRdb kept only the in-frame ones, dropping some. The sample has around 35,000 clones; 84% are singletons. The sequencing input was Siglec-9- CD8+ T cells sorted from blood. These receptors were collected from a human donor in good health.

The chain couples TRBV5-8 to TRBJ1-2; D unresolved. The CDR3 has 13 residues. Between the trimmed V and J ends, which lost 0 bases and 7 bases, there was a span of 10 bases. CDR1 and CDR2 (germline): SGHTS, YDEGEE. The DNA of the CDR3 is TGTGCCAGCAGCTTGGACCCCTCCGGTGGCTACACCTTC. Protein: CASSLDPSGGYTF.

This chain joins TRBV29-1 and TRBJ2-1; tentatively, D is TRBD1 or TRBD2 (5 bases each). V lost 3 bases, J lost 2 bases, and 17 bases lay in between. CDR3 length: 16 residues. Germline values: CDR1 SQVTM, CDR2 ANQGSEA. Here the CDR3 reads CSVETLSGRAYNEQFF. The CDR3 nucleotides read TGCAGCGTTGAGACACTCTCGGGACGAGCCTACAATGAGCAGTTCTTC.

The chain recombines TRBV5-4 with TRBJ2-3; the D gene is possibly TRBD1 (6 bases). The V gene lost 3 bases and the J gene lost 3 bases, with 17 bases spanning the gap. This CDR3 has 16 residues. The germline V gene encodes CDR1 SGHNT and CDR2 YYREEE (reference sequence). The CDR3 nucleotides are TGTGCCAGCAGCTCGTATACAGGGCCTGGGACAGATACGCAGTATTTT. Translated: CASSSYTGPGTDTQYF.

CDR3 nucleotide sequence: TGTGCCAGCAGTTTACGCTTCGGGGGCAATCAGCCCCAGCATTTT. Translated, it gives CASSLRFGGNQPQHF. The V gene is TRBV27, the J gene TRBJ1-5; unclear D gene. The CDR3 covers 15 residues. V was cut by 2 bases and J by 2 bases, with 10 bases left in between. Germline CDR1 and CDR2: MNHEY and SMNVEV (reference sequence).

J is TRBJ2-7 and V is TRBV18; the D gene is possibly TRBD2 (5 bases). The length of the CDR3 is 14 residues. With 4 bases removed from V and 2 bases from J, the gap between germline ends came to 12 bases. CDR1 and CDR2 from the germline V gene are KGHSH and LQKENI. The CDR3 bases are TGTGCCAGCTCACTAGACCCCGGGGCCTACGAGCAGTACTTC. Translation: CASSLDPGAYEQYF.

The chain joins TRBV19 to TRBJ1-2; TRBD1 aligns across 7 bases. Germline trimming cut 7 bases from V and 4 bases from J; bases unmatched to any gene: 9. This CDR3 comprises 14 residues. Germline values: CDR1 LNHDA, CDR2 SQIVND (reference sequence). DNA for the CDR3: TGTGCCAGTACCATGACAGGGTCTGGCTATGGCTACACCTTC. Translated: CASTMTGSGYGYTF.

The rearrangement uses TRBV18 and TRBJ1-3, with unresolved D. This CDR3 spans 15 amino acids. CDR1 is KGHSH, CDR2 LQKENI, per germline. Trimming shortened V by 3 bases and J by 0 bases, and 9 bases separated the two germline ends. This CDR3 reads CASSPGRSSGNTIYF. The DNA of the CDR3 is TGTGCCAGCTCACCGGGAAGAAGCTCTGGAAACACCATATATTTT.

V is TRBV7-3 and J is TRBJ1-1, with D hard to call. The CDR3 contains 14 residues. Germline lookup yields CDR1 SGHTA and CDR2 FQGTGA. With 5 bases removed from V and 5 bases from J, the gap between germline ends came to 15 bases. CDR3: CASSPTGSKTEAFF. The CDR3 region has the DNA TGTGCCAGCAGCCCAACGGGCAGCAAGACTGAAGCTTTCTTT.

V gene TRBV7-2 combines with J gene TRBJ1-1; D gene uncertain. V was cut by 2 bases and J by 4 bases, with 8 bases left in between. Germline values: CDR1 SGHTA, CDR2 FQGNSA. The CDR3 covers 13 residues. CDR3 sequence (DNA): TGTGCCAGCAGCTTATCACAGATCACTGAAGCTTTCTTT. Its protein is CASSLSQITEAFF.

This chain uses TRBV27 with TRBJ1-2; TRBD1 matches at 8 bases. The V gene end was trimmed by 6 bases and the J gene end by 3 bases; junction bases not matched to a gene: 0. The CDR3 covers 12 residues. Germline CDR1 is MNHEY and CDR2 is SMNVEV (reference sequence). For the CDR3, the DNA is TGTGCCAGCAGGGGACAGGACTATGGCTACACCTTC. Amino acids: CASRGQDYGYTF.

The V gene is TRBV27, the J gene TRBJ1-2; D gene unclear. This CDR3 comprises 13 residues. Per the germline V gene, CDR1 is MNHEY and CDR2 is SMNVEV (reference sequence). V lost 5 bases to trimming and J lost 8 bases, with 15 bases between them. The CDR3 loop is CASSTTRGWGYTF. CDR3 in DNA: TGTGCCAGCAGTACCACCCGGGGTTGGGGCTACACCTTC.

The chain employs TRBV28 and TRBJ2-1; D gene unclear. This CDR3 is 14 amino acids long. Trimming removed 5 bases at V and 4 bases at J, with 12 bases between. The germline V gene has CDR1 MDHEN and CDR2 SYDVKM. In nucleotides, the CDR3 is TGTGCCAGCAGTCAAAAAACGGATTACAATGAGCAGTTCTTC. Translated, it gives CASSQKTDYNEQFF. The variable domain in full, completed from reference TRBV28 and TRBJ2-1, reads DVKVTQSSRYLVKRTGEKVFLECVQDMDHENMFWYRQDPGLGLRLIYFSYDVKMKEKGDIPEGYSVSREKKERFSLILESASTNQTSMYLCASSQKTDYNEQFFGPGTRLTVL.

The DNA for the CDR3 is TGTGCCAGTAGTGGGGAGAGCTACGAGCAGTACTTC. Translation gives CASSGESYEQYF. The chain combines TRBV19 with TRBJ2-7; tentatively, D is TRBD2 (5 bases). The V gene's germline CDR1 is LNHDA and CDR2 SQIVND (reference sequence). The CDR3 is 12 amino acids. The V gene lost 5 bases and the J gene lost 3 bases, with 8 bases spanning the gap. The full variable domain, in which reference TRBV19 and TRBJ2-7 provide the parts outside the CDR3, is DGGITQSPKYLFRKEGQNVTLSCEQNLNHDAMYWYRQDPGQGLRLIYYSQIVNDFQKGDIAEGYSVSREKKESFPLTVTSAQKNPTAFYLCASSGESYEQYFGPGTRLTVT.

The chain has TRBV6-1 and TRBJ1-1; D is undetermined. Trimming took off 0 bases at V and 1 base at J, with 6 bases between the two ends. Looked up from germline, CDR1 is MNHNS and CDR2 is SASEGT. The CDR3 is 14 amino acids. CDR3 DNA: TGTGCCAGCAGTGAAGCGGTCTCGAACACTGAAGCTTTCTTT. This sequence encodes CASSEAVSNTEAFF.

A word on this clone: The same CDR3 is also encoded by other DNA sequences in this sample. The chain recombines TRBV2 with TRBJ2-1, with D perhaps matching TRBD2 (5 bases). Trimming removed 1 base from V and 5 bases from J, with 12 bases in between. CDR3 length: 15 amino acids. The germline V gene encodes CDR1 SNHLY and CDR2 FYNNEI. As DNA, the CDR3 is TGTGCCAGCAGTGAAGATTTCGAGACTAACAATGAGCAGTTCTTC. It encodes CASSEDFETNNEQFF.

The genes are TRBV29-1 and TRBJ2-1, with D hard to call. V was cut by 7 bases and J by 1 base, with 14 bases left in between. Germline V lookup: CDR1 SQVTM, CDR2 ANQGSEA. The CDR3 extends over 14 amino acids. CDR3 in DNA: TGCAGCGCTGGCCCAATCGGGTCCTACAATGAGCAGTTCTTC. Translated, it gives CSAGPIGSYNEQFF.

This chain connects TRBV14 to TRBJ2-7; 7 bases fit TRBD1. CDR3 length equals 14 residues. The V gene end was trimmed by 1 base and the J gene end by 5 bases; junction bases not matched to a gene: 5. Germline V gene data show CDR1 as SGHDN and CDR2 as FVKESK. The CDR3 bases are TGTGCCAGCAGCCAAGTTGACAGGGCCCACGAGCAGTACTTC. It translates to CASSQVDRAHEQYF. Looking up the rest from reference TRBV14 and TRBJ2-7 gives the full variable domain: EAGVTQFPSHSVIEKGQTVTLRCDPISGHDNLYWYRRVMGKEIKFLLHFVKESKQDESGMPNNRFLAERTGGTYSTLKVQPAELEDSGVYFCASSQVDRAHEQYFGPGTRLTVT.

V usage is TRBV12-5 and J usage is TRBJ2-1; D remains unclear. Trimming removed 6 bases from V and 6 bases from J, with 9 bases in between. Per germline, CDR1 LGHNT and CDR2 FRNRAP. This CDR3 is built from 12 residues. The CDR3 bases are TGTGCTAGTGGCTACGACCTCAATGAGCAGTTCTTC. This gives the protein CASGYDLNEQFF.

This rearrangement joins TRBV27 to TRBJ2-5, with 7 bases that match TRBD1. The J call may be in error: the DNA end matches TRBJ2-7 better. Germline V gene lookup returns CDR1 MNHEY and CDR2 SMNVEV (reference sequence). The length of the CDR3 is 15 residues. CDR3 in DNA: TGTGCCAGCAGTGTCACGGGACAGAGCTCCTACGAGCAGTACTTC. It translates to CASSVTGQSSYEQYF.

V usage is TRBV6-5 and J usage is TRBJ1-1, with D uncertain. The CDR3 extends over 14 amino acids. Germline CDR1 and CDR2: MNHEY and SVGAGI. Trimming took 2 bases from V and 4 from J, leaving 11 bases between them. CDR3 residues: CASSYLAVSTEAFF. The CDR3 bases are TGTGCCAGCAGTTACCTGGCGGTCAGCACTGAAGCTTTCTTT.

The V and J genes are TRBV7-3 and TRBJ2-2; 8 bases are a match to TRBD1. This CDR3 spans 21 amino acids. Germline assignment: CDR1 SGHTA and CDR2 FQGTGA. V lost 5 bases, J lost 4 bases, and 24 bases stayed unmatched. Here the CDR3 DNA reads TGTGCCAGCAGCGATGGCGGGGTGCTTTCGGCAGGGGGCTACGGCACCGGGGAGCTGTTTTTT. Residues: CASSDGGVLSAGGYGTGELFF.

This chain links TRBV10-1 with TRBJ2-7; D uncertain. This CDR3 is 15 amino acids long. CDR1 is WNHNN, CDR2 SYGVQD, per germline (reference sequence). Trimming stripped 5 bases from V and 1 base from J, with 15 bases between. The CDR3 sequence: CASSNDPLGSYEQYF. The CDR3 DNA reads TGCGCCAGCAGTAACGACCCCTTGGGGTCCTACGAGCAGTACTTC.

Comment on this clone: Other DNA sequences from this sample encode an identical CDR3 as well. The chain is built from TRBV19 and TRBJ1-5; D is ambiguous. The CDR3 is 14 amino acids. CDR1 is LNHDA, CDR2 SQIVND, per germline (reference sequence). V lost 2 bases to trimming and J lost 0 bases, with 5 bases between them. The CDR3 sequence is CASSIRDSNQPQHF. The DNA for the CDR3 is TGTGCCAGTAGTATACGGGATAGCAATCAGCCCCAGCATTTT.

J is TRBJ2-1 and V is TRBV4-1; 8 positions match TRBD2. Germline V CDR1 and CDR2: MGHRA, YSYEKL. This CDR3 is built from 16 residues. The V gene end was trimmed by 3 bases and the J gene end by 0 bases; junction bases not matched to a gene: 4. CDR3 residues: CASSQESGSSYNEQFF. CDR3 coding DNA: TGCGCCAGCAGCCAGGAAAGCGGGAGCTCCTACAATGAGCAGTTCTTC.

V is TRBV7-9 and J is TRBJ1-4, with D perhaps matching TRBD1 (6 bases). CDR3 size: 13 residues. Trimming took off 10 bases at V and 4 bases at J, with 13 bases between the two ends. Germline V CDR1 and CDR2: SEHNR, FQNEAQ (reference sequence). The CDR3 nucleotides read TGTGCCACTAGACAGGCCCTTAATGAAAAACTGTTTTTT. Protein: CATRQALNEKLFF.

CDR3 loop: CASSLRQREETQYF. The CDR3 DNA follows: TGTGCCAGCAGCTTAAGACAGCGAGAAGAGACCCAGTACTTC. V and J are TRBV7-9 and TRBJ2-5; possibly TRBD1 for D (5 bases). CDR1 SEHNR and CDR2 FQNEAQ come from the germline V gene (reference sequence). The CDR3 loop spans 14 amino acids. V lost 2 bases to trimming and J lost 3 bases, with 10 bases between them.

The gene calls are TRBV19 and TRBJ2-7, with D possibly being TRBD2 (6 bases). V was clipped by 5 bases and J by 5 bases, with 19 bases between them. Germline CDR1 reads LNHDA; CDR2 reads SQIVND (reference sequence). This CDR3 contains 15 residues. The CDR3 sequence: CASSALGGAKDEQYF. As DNA, the CDR3 is TGTGCCAGTAGTGCCCTCGGGGGAGCTAAAGACGAGCAGTACTTC.

This sequence joins TRBV7-9 and TRBJ2-7, with D uncertain. V was shortened by 4 bases and J by 5 bases, with 15 bases between the two germline ends. Germline CDR1 reads SEHNR; CDR2 reads FQNEAQ (reference sequence). The CDR3 runs to 14 residues. CDR3 in amino acids: CASSSGRLSDEQYF. CDR3 sequence (DNA): TGTGCCAGCAGCTCCGGCAGGTTAAGCGACGAGCAGTACTTC.

The chain employs TRBV6-1 and TRBJ2-5; D perhaps matches TRBD2 (6 bases). V dropped 4 bases and J dropped 0 bases, with 12 bases sitting between them. This CDR3 is built from 15 residues. In germline, CDR1 is MNHNS, CDR2 SASEGT. CDR3 DNA: TGTGCCAGCAGTGCCCTGGGCGGGGACCAAGAGACCCAGTACTTC. Amino acid sequence: CASSALGGDQETQYF.

The gene calls are TRBV28 and TRBJ1-6; D unresolved. The V and J ends lost 5 bases and 7 bases respectively, with 18 bases between them. The germline V gene encodes CDR1 MDHEN and CDR2 SYDVKM. There are 16 residues in the CDR3. CDR3 DNA sequence: TGTGCCAGCAGTGTCTTTAGCTCACGGGAAAATTCACCCCTCCACTTT. Translated, it gives CASSVFSSRENSPLHF.

This clone was counted only a few times. J is TRBJ1-1 and V is TRBV12-5; unclear D gene. Trimming pared 2 bases from V and 1 base from J, leaving 11 bases between. The CDR3 runs 15 residues. From germline, CDR1 is LGHNT and CDR2 FRNRAP. The CDR3 DNA sequence: TGTGCTAGTGGTTTGTCTCGGGTAACGAACACTGAAGCTTTCTTT. It specifies CASGLSRVTNTEAFF.

This chain connects TRBV7-2 to TRBJ2-7; perhaps TRBD2 as D (5 bases). Germline-derived CDR1 and CDR2 are SGHTA and FQGNSA. Trimming stripped 5 bases from V and 1 base from J, with 12 bases between. The length of the CDR3 is 14 residues. CDR3 bases: TGTGCCAGCAGCCCGACTCGCGGGTCCTACGAGCAGTACTTC. This sequence encodes CASSPTRGSYEQYF.